The clone carrying this T cell receptor beta chain appeared a few times. Its antigen remains unknown. Researchers amplified the TCR beta CDR3 regions from RNA transcripts. HTBI primers were employed in a first-round RT-PCR of the TCR CDR3. A single record per CDR3 protein comes from TCRdb applying MiXCR to the multiplex PCR reads. The table has 550,000 to 800,000 distinct CDR3 sequences, 17% seen once; the top ten hold around a sixth. Diagnoses used clinical symptoms, serum thyroxine and TRAb, thyroid ultrasound and orbital computed tomography. This specimen comes from a study of T cells in Graves' hyperthyroidism and ophthalmopathy. Study-level findings and limits: The majority of expanded thyroid clonotypes above 0.001 also appeared in blood.

Sequenced material: blood. This TCR derives from a middle-aged man with Graves' hyperthyroidism.

The DNA of the CDR3 is TGTGCCAGCAGTGAAGCAGACGAGAGTACCTACGAGCAGTACTTC. This encodes CASSEADESTYEQYF. This chain links TRBV6-1 with TRBJ2-7; D is unclear. CDR3 length: 15 residues. V shed 0 bases and J shed 2 bases, with 11 bases lying between them. Germline CDR1 and CDR2: MNHNS and SASEGT.